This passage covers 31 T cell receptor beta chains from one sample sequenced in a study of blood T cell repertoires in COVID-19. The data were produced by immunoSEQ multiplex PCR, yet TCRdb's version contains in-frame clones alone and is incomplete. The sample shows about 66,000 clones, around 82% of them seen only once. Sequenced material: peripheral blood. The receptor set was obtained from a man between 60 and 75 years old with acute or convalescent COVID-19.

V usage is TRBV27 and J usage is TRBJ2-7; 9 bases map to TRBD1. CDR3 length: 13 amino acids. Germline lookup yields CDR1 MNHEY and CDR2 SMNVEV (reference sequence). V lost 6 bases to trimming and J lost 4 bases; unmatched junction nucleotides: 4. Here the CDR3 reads CASRGQGKYEQYF. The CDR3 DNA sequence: TGTGCCAGCAGAGGACAGGGGAAGTACGAGCAGTACTTC.

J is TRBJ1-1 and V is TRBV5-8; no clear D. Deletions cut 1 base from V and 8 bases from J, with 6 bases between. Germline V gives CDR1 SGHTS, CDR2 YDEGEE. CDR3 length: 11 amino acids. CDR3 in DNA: TGTGCCAGCAGCTTGACAGTGGAAGCTTTCTTT. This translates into CASSLTVEAFF. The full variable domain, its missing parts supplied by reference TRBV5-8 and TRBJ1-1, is EAGVTQSPTHLIKTRGQQATLRCSPISGHTSVYWYQQALGLGLQFLLWYDEGEERNRGNFPPRFSGRQFPNYSSELNVNALELEDSALYLCASSLTVEAFFGQGTRLTVV.

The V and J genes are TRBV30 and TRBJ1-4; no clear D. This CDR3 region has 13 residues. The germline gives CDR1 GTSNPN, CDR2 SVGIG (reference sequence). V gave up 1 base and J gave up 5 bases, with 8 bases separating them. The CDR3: CAWSARGNEKLFF. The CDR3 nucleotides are TGTGCCTGGAGTGCCCGGGGAAATGAAAAACTGTTTTTT.

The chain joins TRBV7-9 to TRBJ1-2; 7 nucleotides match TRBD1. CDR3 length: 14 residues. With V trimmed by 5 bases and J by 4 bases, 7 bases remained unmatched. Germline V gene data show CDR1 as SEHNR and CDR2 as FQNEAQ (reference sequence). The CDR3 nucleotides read TGTGCCAGCAGCCCCAGGGACAGCTTCTATGGCTACACCTTC. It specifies CASSPRDSFYGYTF.

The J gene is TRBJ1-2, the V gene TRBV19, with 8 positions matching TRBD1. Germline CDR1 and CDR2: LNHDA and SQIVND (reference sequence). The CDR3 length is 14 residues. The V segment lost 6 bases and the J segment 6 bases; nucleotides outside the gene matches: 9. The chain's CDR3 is CASSLLTGADGYTF. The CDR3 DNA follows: TGTGCCAGTAGCCTCCTGACAGGGGCCGATGGCTACACCTTC.

CDR3 in DNA: TGTGCCAGTAGCACACAAAAGACAGGGGGCAATCAGCCCCAGCATTTT. Encoded protein: CASSTQKTGGNQPQHF. The rearrangement uses TRBV19 and TRBJ1-5, with TRBD1 matching over 8 bases. The V gene end was trimmed by 6 bases and the J gene end by 2 bases; junction bases not matched to a gene: 9. The CDR3 spans 16 residues. The germline CDR1 and CDR2 sequences are LNHDA and SQIVND (reference sequence). Full variable domain (remainder filled in from reference TRBV19 and TRBJ1-5): DGGITQSPKYLFRKEGQNVTLSCEQNLNHDAMYWYRQDPGQGLRLIYYSQIVNDFQKGDIAEGYSVSREKKESFPLTVTSAQKNPTAFYLCASSTQKTGGNQPQHFGDGTRLSIL.

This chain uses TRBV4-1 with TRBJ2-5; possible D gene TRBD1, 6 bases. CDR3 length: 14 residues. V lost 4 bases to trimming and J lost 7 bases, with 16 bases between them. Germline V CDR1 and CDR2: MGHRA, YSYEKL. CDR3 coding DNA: TGCGCCAGCAGCCTGGACAGAGGTTGGGGGACCCAGTACTTC. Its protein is CASSLDRGWGTQYF.

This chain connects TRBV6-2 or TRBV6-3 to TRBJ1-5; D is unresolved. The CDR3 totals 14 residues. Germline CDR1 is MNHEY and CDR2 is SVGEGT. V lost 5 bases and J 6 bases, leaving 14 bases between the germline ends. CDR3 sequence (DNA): TGTGCCAGCAGTCGGACGGAAGGAGGTCAGCCCCAGCATTTT. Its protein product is CASSRTEGGQPQHF.

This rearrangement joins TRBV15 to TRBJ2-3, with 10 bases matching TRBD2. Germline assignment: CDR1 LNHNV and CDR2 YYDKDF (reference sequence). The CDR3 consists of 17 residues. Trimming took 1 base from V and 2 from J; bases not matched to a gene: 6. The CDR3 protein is CATSRGEAGGHTDTQYF. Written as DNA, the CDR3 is TGTGCCACCAGCAGAGGGGAAGCGGGGGGGCACACAGATACGCAGTATTTT.

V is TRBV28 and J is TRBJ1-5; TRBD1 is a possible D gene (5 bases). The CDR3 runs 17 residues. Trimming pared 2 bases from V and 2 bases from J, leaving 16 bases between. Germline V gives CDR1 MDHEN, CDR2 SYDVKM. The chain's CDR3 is CASSLGWGGQGNQPQHF. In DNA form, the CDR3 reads TGTGCCAGCAGTTTAGGTTGGGGGGGTCAAGGCAATCAGCCCCAGCATTTT.

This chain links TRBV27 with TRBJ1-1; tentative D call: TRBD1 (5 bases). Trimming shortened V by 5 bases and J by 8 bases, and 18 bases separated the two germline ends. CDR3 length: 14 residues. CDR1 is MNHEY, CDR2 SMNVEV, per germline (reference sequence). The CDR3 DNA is TGTGCCAGCAGTCCCAGGGTACAGGCGGCCGAAGCTTTCTTT. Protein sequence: CASSPRVQAAEAFF.

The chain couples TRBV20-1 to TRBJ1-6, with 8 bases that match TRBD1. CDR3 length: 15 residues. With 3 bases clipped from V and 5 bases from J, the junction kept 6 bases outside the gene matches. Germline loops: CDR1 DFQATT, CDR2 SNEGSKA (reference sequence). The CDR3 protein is CSASLTGVNNSPLHF. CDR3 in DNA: TGCAGTGCTAGTCTGACAGGGGTTAATAATTCACCCCTCCACTTT.

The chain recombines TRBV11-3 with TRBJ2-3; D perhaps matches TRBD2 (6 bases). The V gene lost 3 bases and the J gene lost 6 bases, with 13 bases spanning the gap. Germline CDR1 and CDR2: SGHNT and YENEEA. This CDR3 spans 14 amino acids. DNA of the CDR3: TGTGCCAGCAGCTTGGTCGGGGGATCGGATACGCAGTATTTT. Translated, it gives CASSLVGGSDTQYF.

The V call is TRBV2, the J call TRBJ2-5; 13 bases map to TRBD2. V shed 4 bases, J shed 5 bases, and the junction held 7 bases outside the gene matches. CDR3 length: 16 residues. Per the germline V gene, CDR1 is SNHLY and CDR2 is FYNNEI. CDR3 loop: CASSGGLAGAWETQYF. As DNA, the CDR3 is TGTGCCAGCAGTGGAGGACTAGCGGGGGCCTGGGAGACCCAGTACTTC.

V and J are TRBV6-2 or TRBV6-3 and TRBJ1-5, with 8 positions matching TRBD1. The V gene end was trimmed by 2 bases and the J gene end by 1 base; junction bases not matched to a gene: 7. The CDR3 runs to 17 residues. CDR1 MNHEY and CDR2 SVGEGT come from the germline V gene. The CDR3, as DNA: TGTGCCAGCAGTTACAGGGACAGGACGAACAGCAATCAGCCCCAGCATTTT. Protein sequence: CASSYRDRTNSNQPQHF.

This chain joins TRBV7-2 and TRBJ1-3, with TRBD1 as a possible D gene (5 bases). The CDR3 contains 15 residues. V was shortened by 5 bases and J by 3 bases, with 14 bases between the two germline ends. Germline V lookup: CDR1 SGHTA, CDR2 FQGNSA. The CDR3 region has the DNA TGTGCCAGCAGCCCTGGGAGGGGCTTTGGAAACACCATATATTTT. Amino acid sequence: CASSPGRGFGNTIYF.

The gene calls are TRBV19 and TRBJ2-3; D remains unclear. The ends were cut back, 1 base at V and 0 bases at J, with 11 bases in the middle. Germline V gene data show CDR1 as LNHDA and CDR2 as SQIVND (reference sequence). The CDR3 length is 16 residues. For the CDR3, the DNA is TGTGCCAGTAGTATAGGATCAGGCAAAAGCACAGATACGCAGTATTTT. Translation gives CASSIGSGKSTDTQYF.

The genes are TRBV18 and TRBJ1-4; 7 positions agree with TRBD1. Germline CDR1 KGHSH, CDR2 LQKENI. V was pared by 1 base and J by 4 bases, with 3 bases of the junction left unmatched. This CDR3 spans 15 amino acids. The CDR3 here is CASSPLDRSNEKLFF. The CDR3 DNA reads TGTGCCAGCTCACCACTGGACAGGAGTAATGAAAAACTGTTTTTT.

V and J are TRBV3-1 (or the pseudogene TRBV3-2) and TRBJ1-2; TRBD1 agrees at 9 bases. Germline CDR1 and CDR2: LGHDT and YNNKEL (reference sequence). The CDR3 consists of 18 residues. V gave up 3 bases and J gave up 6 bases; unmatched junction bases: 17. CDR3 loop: CASSQTQSTGTGKDGYTF. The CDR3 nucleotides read TGTGCCAGCAGCCAGACACAATCAACCGGGACAGGGAAGGATGGCTACACCTTC.

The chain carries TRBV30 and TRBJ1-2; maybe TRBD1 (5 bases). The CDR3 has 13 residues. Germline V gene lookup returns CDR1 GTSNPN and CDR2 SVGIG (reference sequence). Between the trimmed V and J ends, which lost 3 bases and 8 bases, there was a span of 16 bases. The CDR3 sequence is CAWRWRGLSGYTF. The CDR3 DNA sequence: TGTGCCTGGAGGTGGAGGGGCCTATCCGGCTACACCTTC.

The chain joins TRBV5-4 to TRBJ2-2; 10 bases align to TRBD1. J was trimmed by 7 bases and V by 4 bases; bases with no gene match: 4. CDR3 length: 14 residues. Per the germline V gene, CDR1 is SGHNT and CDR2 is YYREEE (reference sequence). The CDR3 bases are TGTGCCAGCAGCCGACAGGGGGCACACGGGGAGCTGTTTTTT. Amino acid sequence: CASSRQGAHGELFF.

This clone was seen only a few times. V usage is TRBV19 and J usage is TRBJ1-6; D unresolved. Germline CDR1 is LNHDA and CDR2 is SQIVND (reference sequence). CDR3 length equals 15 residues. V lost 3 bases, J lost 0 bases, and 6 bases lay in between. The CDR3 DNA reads TGTGCCAGTAGTATGTTGAGCTCCTATAATTCACCCCTCCACTTT. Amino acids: CASSMLSSYNSPLHF.

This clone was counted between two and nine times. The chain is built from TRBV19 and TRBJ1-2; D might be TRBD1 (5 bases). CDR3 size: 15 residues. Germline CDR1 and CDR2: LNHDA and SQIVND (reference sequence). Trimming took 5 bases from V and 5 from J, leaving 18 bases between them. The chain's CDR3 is CASSASLDSFYGYTF. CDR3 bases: TGTGCCAGTAGTGCGTCTCTCGACAGTTTTTATGGCTACACCTTC.

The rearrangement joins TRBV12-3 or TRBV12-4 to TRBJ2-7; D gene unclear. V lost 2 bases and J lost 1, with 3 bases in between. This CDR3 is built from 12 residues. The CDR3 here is CASSLRSYEQYF. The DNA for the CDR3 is TGTGCCAGCAGTTTACGTTCCTACGAGCAGTACTTC.

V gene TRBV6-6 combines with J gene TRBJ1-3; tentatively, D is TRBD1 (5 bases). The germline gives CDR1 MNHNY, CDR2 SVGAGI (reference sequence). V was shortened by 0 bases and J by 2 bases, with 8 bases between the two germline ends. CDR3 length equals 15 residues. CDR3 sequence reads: CASSYSAGTGNTIYF. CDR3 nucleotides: TGTGCCAGCAGTTACTCGGCAGGGACTGGAAACACCATATATTTT.

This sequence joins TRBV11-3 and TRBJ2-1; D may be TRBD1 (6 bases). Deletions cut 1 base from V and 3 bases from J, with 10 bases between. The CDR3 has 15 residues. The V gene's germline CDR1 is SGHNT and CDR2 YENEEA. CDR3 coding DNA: TGTGCCAGCAGCTTAGTTCAGACAGGCTACAATGAGCAGTTCTTC. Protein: CASSLVQTGYNEQFF. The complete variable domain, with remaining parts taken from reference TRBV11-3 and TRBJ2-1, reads EAGVVQSPRYKIIEKKQPVAFWCNPISGHNTLYWYLQNLGQGPELLIRYENEEAVDDSQLPKDRFSAERLKGVDSTLKIQPAELGDSAVYLCASSLVQTGYNEQFFGPGTRLTVL.

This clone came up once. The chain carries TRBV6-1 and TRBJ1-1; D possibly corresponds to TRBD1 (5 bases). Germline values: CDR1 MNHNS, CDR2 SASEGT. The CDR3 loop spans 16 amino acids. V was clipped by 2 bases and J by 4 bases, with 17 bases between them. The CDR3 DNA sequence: TGTGCCAGCAGTGAAAGAAGGGAGGGACGGCCCACTGAAGCTTTCTTT. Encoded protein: CASSERREGRPTEAFF.

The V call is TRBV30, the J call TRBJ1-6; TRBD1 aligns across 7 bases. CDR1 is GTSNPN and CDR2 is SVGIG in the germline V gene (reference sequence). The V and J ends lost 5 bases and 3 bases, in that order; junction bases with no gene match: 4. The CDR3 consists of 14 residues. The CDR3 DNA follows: TGTGCCTGGGGTGGACAGGACTATAATTCACCCCTCCACTTT. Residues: CAWGGQDYNSPLHF. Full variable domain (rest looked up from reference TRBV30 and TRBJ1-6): SQTIHQWPATLVQPVGSPLSLECTVEGTSNPNLYWYRQAAGRGLQLLFYSVGIGQISSEVPQNLSASRPQDRQFILSSKKLLLSDSGFYLCAWGGQDYNSPLHFGNGTRLTVT.

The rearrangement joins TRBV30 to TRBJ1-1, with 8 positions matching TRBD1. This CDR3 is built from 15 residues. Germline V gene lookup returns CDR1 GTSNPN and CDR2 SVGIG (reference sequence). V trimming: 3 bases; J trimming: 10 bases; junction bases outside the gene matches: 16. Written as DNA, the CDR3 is TGTGCCTGGAGGGGGCCGGGCCCAGGGGGCGTGGGAGCTTTCTTT. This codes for CAWRGPGPGGVGAFF.

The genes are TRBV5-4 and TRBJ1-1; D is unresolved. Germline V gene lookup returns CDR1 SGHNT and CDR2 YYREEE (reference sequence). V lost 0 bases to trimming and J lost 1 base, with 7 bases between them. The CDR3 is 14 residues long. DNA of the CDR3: TGTGCCAGCAGCTTGGTAGGAGAGAACACTGAAGCTTTCTTT. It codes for CASSLVGENTEAFF.

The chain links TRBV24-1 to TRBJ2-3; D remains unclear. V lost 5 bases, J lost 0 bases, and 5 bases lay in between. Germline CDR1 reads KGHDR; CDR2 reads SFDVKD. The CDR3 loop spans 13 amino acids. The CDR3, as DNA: TGTGCCACCAGTGTGGCTAGCACAGATACGCAGTATTTT. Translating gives CATSVASTDTQYF.